The source of this T cell receptor (beta chain) is a study of blood T cell repertoires in COVID-19. About the study: From the United States, Italy and Spain came samples of acute and convalescent COVID-19.

The data were produced by immunoSEQ multiplex PCR, yet TCRdb's version contains in-frame clones alone and is incomplete. The repertoire includes a few hundred thousand clones, about 88% of them detected once, and just under 1% sits in the top ten. Germline V gene sequence: CDR1 LGHDT, CDR2 YNNKEL (reference sequence). There are 16 residues in the CDR3. Germline trimming cut 5 bases from V and 4 bases from J; bases unmatched to any gene: 13. The TCR sequence derives from a man aged 40-55 years with acute or convalescent COVID-19. V gene TRBV3-1 (or the pseudogene TRBV3-2) combines with J gene TRBJ2-5; TRBD2 matches at 7 bases. Input material: peripheral blood. The CDR3 loop reads CASSLLPGGYGETQYF. The CDR3 DNA reads as TGTGCCAGCAGCTTACTGCCCGGGGGGTATGGAGAGACCCAGTACTTC.